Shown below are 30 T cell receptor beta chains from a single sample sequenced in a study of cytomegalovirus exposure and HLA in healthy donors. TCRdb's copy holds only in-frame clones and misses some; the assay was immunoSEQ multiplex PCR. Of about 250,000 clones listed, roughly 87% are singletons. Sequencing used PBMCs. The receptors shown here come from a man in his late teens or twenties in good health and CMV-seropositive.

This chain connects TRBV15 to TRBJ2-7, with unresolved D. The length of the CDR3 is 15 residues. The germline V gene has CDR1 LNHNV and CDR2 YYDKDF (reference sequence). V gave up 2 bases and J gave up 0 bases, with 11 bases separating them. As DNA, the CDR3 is TGTGCCACCAGCAGATCTGCCGGGCCCTCCTACGAGCAGTACTTC. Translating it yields CATSRSAGPSYEQYF.

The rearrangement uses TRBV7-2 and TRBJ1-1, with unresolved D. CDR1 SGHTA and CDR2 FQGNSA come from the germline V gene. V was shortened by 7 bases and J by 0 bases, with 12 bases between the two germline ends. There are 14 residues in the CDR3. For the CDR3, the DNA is TGTGCCAGCACCCTTGGTCCGGTGAACACTGAAGCTTTCTTT. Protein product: CASTLGPVNTEAFF.

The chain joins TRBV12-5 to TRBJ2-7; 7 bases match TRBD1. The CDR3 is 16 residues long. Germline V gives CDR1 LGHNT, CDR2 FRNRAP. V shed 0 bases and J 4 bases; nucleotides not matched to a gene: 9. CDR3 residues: CASGLVLGTDHYEQYF. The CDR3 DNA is TGTGCTAGTGGTTTGGTCTTGGGGACAGACCATTACGAGCAGTACTTC.

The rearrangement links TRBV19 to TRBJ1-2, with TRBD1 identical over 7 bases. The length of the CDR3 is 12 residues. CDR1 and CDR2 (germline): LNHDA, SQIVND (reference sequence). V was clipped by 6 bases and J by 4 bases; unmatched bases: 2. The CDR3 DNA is TGTGCCAGTAGAGGGGGCGCCTATGGCTACACCTTC. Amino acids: CASRGGAYGYTF.

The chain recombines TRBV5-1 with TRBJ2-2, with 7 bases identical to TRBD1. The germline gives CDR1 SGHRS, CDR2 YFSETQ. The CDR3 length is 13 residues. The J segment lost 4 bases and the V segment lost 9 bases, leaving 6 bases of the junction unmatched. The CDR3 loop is CATPTGATGELFF. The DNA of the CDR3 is TGCGCCACCCCAACAGGGGCCACCGGGGAGCTGTTTTTT.

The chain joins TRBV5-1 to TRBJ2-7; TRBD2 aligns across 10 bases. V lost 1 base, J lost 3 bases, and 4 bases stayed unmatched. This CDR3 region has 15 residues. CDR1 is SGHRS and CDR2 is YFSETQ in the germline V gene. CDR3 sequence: CASSLTLAGNYEQYF. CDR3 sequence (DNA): TGCGCCAGCAGCTTGACACTAGCGGGGAACTACGAGCAGTACTTC.

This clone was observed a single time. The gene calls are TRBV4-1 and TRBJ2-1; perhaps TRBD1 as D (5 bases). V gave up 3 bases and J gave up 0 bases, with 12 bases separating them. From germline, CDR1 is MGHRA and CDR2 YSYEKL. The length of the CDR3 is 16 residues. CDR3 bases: TGCGCCAGCAGCCAGAGGACACGGAGCTCCTACAATGAGCAGTTCTTC. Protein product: CASSQRTRSSYNEQFF.

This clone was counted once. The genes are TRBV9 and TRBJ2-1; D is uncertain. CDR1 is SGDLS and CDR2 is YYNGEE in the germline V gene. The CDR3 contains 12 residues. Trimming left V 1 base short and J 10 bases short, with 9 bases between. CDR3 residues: CASSVNPAEQFF. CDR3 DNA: TGTGCCAGCAGCGTAAATCCGGCGGAGCAGTTCTTC.

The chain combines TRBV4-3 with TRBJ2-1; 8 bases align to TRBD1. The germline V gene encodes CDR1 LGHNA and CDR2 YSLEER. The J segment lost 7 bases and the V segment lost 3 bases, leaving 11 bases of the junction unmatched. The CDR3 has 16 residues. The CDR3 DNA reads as TGCGCCAGCAGCCACTCCCCTCGGACAGGGCAAAATGAGCAGTTCTTC. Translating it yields CASSHSPRTGQNEQFF.

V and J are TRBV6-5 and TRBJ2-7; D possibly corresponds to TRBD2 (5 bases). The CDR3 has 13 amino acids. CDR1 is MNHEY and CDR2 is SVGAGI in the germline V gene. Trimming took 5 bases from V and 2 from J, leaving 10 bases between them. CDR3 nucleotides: TGTGCCAGCAGTCCGCGGGCCGCCTACGAGCAGTACTTC. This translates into CASSPRAAYEQYF.

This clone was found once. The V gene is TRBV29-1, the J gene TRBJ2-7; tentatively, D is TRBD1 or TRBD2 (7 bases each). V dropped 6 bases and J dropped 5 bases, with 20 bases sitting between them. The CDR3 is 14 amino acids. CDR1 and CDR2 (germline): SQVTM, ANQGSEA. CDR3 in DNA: TGCAGCGTGGGGGGGTCCGGGACAGTCCACGAGCAGTACTTC. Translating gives CSVGGSGTVHEQYF.

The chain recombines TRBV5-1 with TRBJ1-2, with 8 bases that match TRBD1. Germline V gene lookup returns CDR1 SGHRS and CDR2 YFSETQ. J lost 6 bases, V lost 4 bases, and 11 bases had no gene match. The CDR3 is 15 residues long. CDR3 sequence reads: CASSTGQGEKDGYTF. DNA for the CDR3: TGCGCCAGCAGCACTGGACAGGGTGAAAAGGATGGCTACACCTTC.

In DNA form, the CDR3 reads TGTGCCAGCAGTGACGGCGGGAGGACTGTCTACGAGCAGTACTTC. Protein sequence: CASSDGGRTVYEQYF. V usage is TRBV28 and J usage is TRBJ2-7; 8 bases map to TRBD2. The CDR3 runs 15 residues. Germline CDR1 is MDHEN and CDR2 is SYDVKM. J lost 3 bases, V lost 5 bases, and 9 bases had no gene match.

The CDR3 DNA sequence: TGTGCCAGCAGCTTGGGCAGGGATTCCTACGAGCAGTACTTC. It specifies CASSLGRDSYEQYF. J is TRBJ2-7 and V is TRBV5-4; a possible D gene is TRBD1 (5 bases). Trimming shortened V by 0 bases and J by 1 base, and 8 bases separated the two germline ends. This CDR3 comprises 14 residues. The germline V gene has CDR1 SGHNT and CDR2 YYREEE (reference sequence).

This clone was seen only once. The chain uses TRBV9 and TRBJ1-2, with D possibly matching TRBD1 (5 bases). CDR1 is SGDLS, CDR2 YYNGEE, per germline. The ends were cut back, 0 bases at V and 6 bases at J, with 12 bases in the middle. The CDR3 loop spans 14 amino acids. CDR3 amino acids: CASSVEHLGDGYTF. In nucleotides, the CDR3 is TGTGCCAGCAGCGTAGAACATCTAGGGGATGGCTACACCTTC.

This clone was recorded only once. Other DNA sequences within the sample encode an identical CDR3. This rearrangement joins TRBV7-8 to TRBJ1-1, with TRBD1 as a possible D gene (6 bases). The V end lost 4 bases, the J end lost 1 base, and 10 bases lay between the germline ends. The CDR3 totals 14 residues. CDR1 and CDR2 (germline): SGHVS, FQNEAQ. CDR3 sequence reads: CASSSQTGNTEAFF. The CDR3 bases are TGTGCCAGCAGCTCGCAGACAGGGAACACTGAAGCTTTCTTT.

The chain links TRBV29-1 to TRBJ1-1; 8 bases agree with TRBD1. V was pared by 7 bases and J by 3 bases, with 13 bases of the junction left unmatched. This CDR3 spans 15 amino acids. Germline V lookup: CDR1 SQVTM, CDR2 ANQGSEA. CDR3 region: CSAPRTGRLDTEAFF. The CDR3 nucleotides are TGCAGCGCTCCGCGGACAGGGAGGTTGGACACTGAAGCTTTCTTT.

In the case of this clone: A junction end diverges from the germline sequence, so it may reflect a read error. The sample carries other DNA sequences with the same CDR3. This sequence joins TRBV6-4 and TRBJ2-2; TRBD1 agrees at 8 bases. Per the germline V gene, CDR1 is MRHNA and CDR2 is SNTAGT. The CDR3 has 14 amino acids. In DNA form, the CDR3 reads TGTGCCAGCAGCGACAGGGGCGACACCGGGGAGCTTTTTTTT. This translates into CASSDRGDTGELFF.

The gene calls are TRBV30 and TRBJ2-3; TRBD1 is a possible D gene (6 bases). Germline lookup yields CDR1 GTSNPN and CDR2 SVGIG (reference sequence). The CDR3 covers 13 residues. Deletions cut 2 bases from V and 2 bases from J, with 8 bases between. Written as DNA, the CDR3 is TGTGCCTGGAGTCGGACAGACACAGATACGCAGTATTTT. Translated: CAWSRTDTDTQYF.

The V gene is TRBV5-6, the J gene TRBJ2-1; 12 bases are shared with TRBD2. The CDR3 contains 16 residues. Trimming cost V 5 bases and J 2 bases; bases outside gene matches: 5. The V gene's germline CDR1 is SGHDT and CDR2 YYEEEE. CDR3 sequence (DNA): TGTGCCAGCAGACCGAGACTAGCGGGAGCCTACAATGAGCAGTTCTTC. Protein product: CASRPRLAGAYNEQFF.

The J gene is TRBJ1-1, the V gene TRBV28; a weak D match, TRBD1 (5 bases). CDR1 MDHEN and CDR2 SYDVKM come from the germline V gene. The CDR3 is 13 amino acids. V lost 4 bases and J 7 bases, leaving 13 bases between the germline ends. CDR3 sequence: CASSWGGTLEAFF. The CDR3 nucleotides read TGTGCCAGCAGTTGGGGCGGTACGCTTGAAGCTTTCTTT.

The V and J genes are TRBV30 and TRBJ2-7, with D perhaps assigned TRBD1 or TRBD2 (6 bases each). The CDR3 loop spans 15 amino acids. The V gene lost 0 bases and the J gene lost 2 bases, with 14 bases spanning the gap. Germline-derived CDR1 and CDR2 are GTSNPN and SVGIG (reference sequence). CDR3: CAWSVLGGGPYEQYF. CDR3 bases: TGTGCCTGGAGTGTACTCGGTGGGGGGCCCTACGAGCAGTACTTC. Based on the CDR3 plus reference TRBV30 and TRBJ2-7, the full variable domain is SQTIHQWPATLVQPVGSPLSLECTVEGTSNPNLYWYRQAAGRGLQLLFYSVGIGQISSEVPQNLSASRPQDRQFILSSKKLLLSDSGFYLCAWSVLGGGPYEQYFGPGTRLTVT.

This CDR3 is CASSEGAYYEQYF. CDR3 DNA: TGTGCCAGCAGTGAGGGGGCCTACTACGAGCAGTACTTC. This rearrangement joins TRBV2 to TRBJ2-7, with D tentatively TRBD1 (6 bases). The CDR3 is made up of 13 amino acids. V was pared by 3 bases and J by 3 bases, with 9 bases between. Germline CDR1 and CDR2: SNHLY and FYNNEI.

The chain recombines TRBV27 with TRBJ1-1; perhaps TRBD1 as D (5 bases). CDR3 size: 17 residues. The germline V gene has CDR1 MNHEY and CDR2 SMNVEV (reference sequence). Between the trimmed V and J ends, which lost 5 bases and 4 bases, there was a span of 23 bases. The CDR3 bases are TGTGCCAGCAGTCCGACCCACCTCGTGTCAAGGGGCACTGAAGCTTTCTTT. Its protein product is CASSPTHLVSRGTEAFF.

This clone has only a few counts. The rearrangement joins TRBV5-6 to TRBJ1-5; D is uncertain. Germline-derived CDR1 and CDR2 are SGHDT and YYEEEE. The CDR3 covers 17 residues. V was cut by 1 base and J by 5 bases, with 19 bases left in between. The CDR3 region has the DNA TGTGCCAGCAGCTTGTGGTTCGGCAGGAGGGAGGATCAGCCCCAGCATTTT. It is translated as CASSLWFGRREDQPQHF.

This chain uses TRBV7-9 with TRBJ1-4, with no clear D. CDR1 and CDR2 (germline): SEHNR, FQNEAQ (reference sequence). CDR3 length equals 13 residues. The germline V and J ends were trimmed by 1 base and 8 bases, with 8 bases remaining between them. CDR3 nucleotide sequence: TGTGCCAGCAGCTTAGTATCGTTCGAAAAACTGTTTTTT. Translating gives CASSLVSFEKLFF. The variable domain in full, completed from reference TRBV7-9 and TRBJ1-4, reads DTGVSQNPRHKITKRGQNVTFRCDPISEHNRLYWYRQTLGQGPEFLTYFQNEAQLEKSRLLSDRFSAERPKGSFSTLEIQRTEQGDSAMYLCASSLVSFEKLFFGSGTQLSVL.

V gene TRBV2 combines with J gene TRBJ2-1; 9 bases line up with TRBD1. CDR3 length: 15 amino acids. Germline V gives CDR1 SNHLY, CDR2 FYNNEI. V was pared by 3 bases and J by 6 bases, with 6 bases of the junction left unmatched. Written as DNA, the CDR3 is TGTGCCAGCAGTGACCCGGGACAGGGAGTCAATGAGCAGTTCTTC. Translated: CASSDPGQGVNEQFF. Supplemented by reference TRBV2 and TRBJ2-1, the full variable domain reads EPEVTQTPSHQVTQMGQEVILRCVPISNHLYFYWYRQILGQKVEFLVSFYNNEISEKSEIFDDQFSVERPDGSNFTLKIRSTKLEDSAMYFCASSDPGQGVNEQFFGPGTRLTVL.

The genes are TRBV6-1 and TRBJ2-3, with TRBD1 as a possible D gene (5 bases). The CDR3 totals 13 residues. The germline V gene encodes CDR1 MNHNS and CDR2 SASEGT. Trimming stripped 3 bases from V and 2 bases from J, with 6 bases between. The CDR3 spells CASSEGHTDTQYF. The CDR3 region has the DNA TGTGCCAGCAGTGAGGGGCACACAGATACGCAGTATTTT.

CDR3 nucleotides: TGTGCCAGCACTTTCAGACCGGGGCCTAAAGAGACCCAGTACTTC. As protein: CASTFRPGPKETQYF. The genes are TRBV27 and TRBJ2-5; D may be TRBD1 or TRBD2 (5 bases each). There are 15 residues in the CDR3. Germline CDR1 MNHEY, CDR2 SMNVEV (reference sequence). V lost 7 bases, J lost 3 bases, and 18 bases lay in between.

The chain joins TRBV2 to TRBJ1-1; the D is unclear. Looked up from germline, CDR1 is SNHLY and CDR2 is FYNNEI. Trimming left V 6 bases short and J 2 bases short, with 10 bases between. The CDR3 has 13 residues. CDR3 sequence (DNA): TGTGCCAGCAGGGGGAGGAGTAACACTGAAGCTTTCTTT. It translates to CASRGRSNTEAFF. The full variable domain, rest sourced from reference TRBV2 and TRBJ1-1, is EPEVTQTPSHQVTQMGQEVILRCVPISNHLYFYWYRQILGQKVEFLVSFYNNEISEKSEIFDDQFSVERPDGSNFTLKIRSTKLEDSAMYFCASRGRSNTEAFFGQGTRLTVV.